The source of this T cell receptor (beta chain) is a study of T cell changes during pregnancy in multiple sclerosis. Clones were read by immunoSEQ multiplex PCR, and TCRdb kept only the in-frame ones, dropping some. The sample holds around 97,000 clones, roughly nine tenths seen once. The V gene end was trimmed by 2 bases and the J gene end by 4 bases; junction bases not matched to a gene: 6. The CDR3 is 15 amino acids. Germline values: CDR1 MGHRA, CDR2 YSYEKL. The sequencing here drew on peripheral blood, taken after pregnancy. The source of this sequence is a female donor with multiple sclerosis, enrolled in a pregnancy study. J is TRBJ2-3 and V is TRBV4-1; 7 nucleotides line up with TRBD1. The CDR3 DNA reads TGCGCCAGCAGCCAATATGACAGGGAGTCAGATACGCAGTATTTT. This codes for CASSQYDRESDTQYF.